This T cell receptor beta chain was documented in a study of shared clonotypes between healthy human individuals. About the research overall: Per donor, three plates held CD4 naive cells, three held CD4 memory, two held CD8 naive and one held CD8 memory.

Data came from immunoSEQ multiplex PCR; TCRdb stores just in-frame clones and leaves some out. The data hold hundreds of thousands of clones, with 55% to 85% observed a single time. Healthy and HIV-negative, the adult donors had no recent acute infections or vaccinations. Germline V gene data show CDR1 as SGHDT and CDR2 as YYEEEE. V lost 6 bases, J lost 1 base, and 13 bases stayed unmatched. The CDR3 consists of 17 residues. The TCR sequence derives from a woman in her 30s in good health. This rearrangement joins TRBV5-6 to TRBJ2-4; 7 bases are shared with TRBD2. Input material: memory CD4+ T cells sorted from blood. Subset: CD45RA-negative fraction. CDR3 residues: CASNLLGGSRAKNIQYF. CDR3 DNA sequence: TGTGCCAGCAACCTCTTGGGCGGGAGTAGGGCCAAAAACATTCAGTACTTC. Variable domain in full (rest from reference TRBV5-6 and TRBJ2-4): DAGVTQSPTHLIKTRGQQVTLRCSPKSGHDTVSWYQQALGQGPQFIFQYYEEEERQRGNFPDRFSGHQFPNYSSELNVNALLLGDSALYLCASNLLGGSRAKNIQYFGAGTRLSVL.